This T cell receptor beta chain appears in the sequencing data of a study of response to subunit inactivated influenza vaccine. Germline V gives CDR1 MNHEY, CDR2 SVGAGI. This CDR3 has 14 amino acids. The V segment lost 4 bases and the J segment 5 bases; nucleotides outside the gene matches: 6. General study results and limits: Each seasonal flu vaccination may recruit only limited new T cells, authors suggested.

Note on this clonotype: Its antigen is unknown.

MiXCR was run by TCRdb on the RT-PCR reads, yielding one entry per CDR3 protein. The profile shows over 750,000 distinct CDR3 sequences, around 20% of them singletons. This receptor was identified in a middle-aged man who received an inactivated influenza vaccine. The source material was PBMCs from blood, sampled around 5 days after vaccination. The chain recombines TRBV6-5 with TRBJ2-3; 7 bases match TRBD1. CDR3 sequence (DNA): TGTGCCAGCAGTTCCTGGGACAGTGGAGATACGCAGTATTTT. This translates into CASSSWDSGDTQYF.